The rows below give T cell receptor beta chains drawn from one sample of a study of CD8+ T cells in alopecia areata. TCRdb keeps only in-frame clones here, not all; method: immunoSEQ multiplex PCR. The sample lists roughly 180,000 clones, roughly 50% seen once, with under 14% in the top ten. The material was CD8+ T cells sorted from blood, obtained at week 24, from a patient treated with tofacitinib. The receptors were sampled from a human donor with alopecia areata. The CDR3 runs from the conserved cysteine through the conserved F or W. The D gene is left open where the match is weak. Only some rows state a clone size, as once, few, many or a class for expanded clones.

v_call,clone_size,d_call,j_call,cdr3_aa,cdr3_nt
TRBV14,once,NA,TRBJ1-1,CASSQVMGEDTEAFF,TGTGCCAGCAGCCAAGTTATGGGGGAGGACACTGAAGCTTTCTTT
TRBV11-2,NA,TRBD2,TRBJ2-3,CASSLWEGPDTQYF,TGTGCCAGCAGCTTATGGGAGGGCCCAGATACGCAGTATTTT
TRBV27,NA,NA,TRBJ2-7,CASRSPYEQYF,TGTGCCAGCAGATCACCCTACGAGCAGTACTTC
TRBV29-1,once,NA,TRBJ1-1,CSADMGTEAFF,TGCAGCGCCGACATGGGCACTGAAGCTTTCTTT
TRBV5-1,NA,TRBD1,TRBJ1-2,CASSLAGTGTGSNYGYTF,TGCGCCAGCAGCTTGGCCGGTACCGGGACAGGGTCTAACTATGGCTACACCTTC
TRBV5-1,NA,TRBD1,TRBJ2-7,CASSFGTGASYEQYF,TGCGCCAGCAGCTTTGGGACAGGAGCCTCCTACGAGCAGTACTTC
TRBV27,NA,NA,TRBJ2-1,CASSLSIRQGTYNEQFF,TGTGCCAGCAGTTTATCGATCAGGCAGGGGACTTACAATGAGCAGTTCTTC
TRBV9,few,TRBD2,TRBJ2-7,CASSPGAGGFSYEQYF,TGTGCCAGCAGCCCAGGAGCGGGGGGCTTCTCCTACGAGCAGTACTTC
TRBV30,NA,NA,TRBJ1-3,CAWSQLGSGNTIYF,TGTGCCTGGAGTCAGCTGGGAAGTGGAAACACCATATATTTT
TRBV7-2,NA,NA,TRBJ1-2,CASSSPQGSSYGYTF,TGTGCCAGCAGCTCCCCACAGGGCTCTAGCTATGGCTACACCTTC
TRBV5-6,NA,NA,TRBJ1-2,CASTDGTNYGYTF,TGTGCCAGCACGGACGGAACTAACTATGGCTACACCTTC
TRBV27,NA,NA,TRBJ2-5,CASKQGFEDQETQYF,TGTGCCAGCAAACAGGGTTTTGAAGACCAAGAGACCCAGTACTTC
TRBV5-1,NA,NA,TRBJ1-6,CASRSPGAENSPLHF,TGCGCCAGCAGATCTCCGGGGGCTGAAAATTCACCCCTCCACTTT
TRBV4-3,NA,NA,TRBJ2-1,CASSQDFSYNEQFF,TGCGCCAGCAGCCAAGATTTTTCTTACAATGAGCAGTTCTTC
TRBV6-4,NA,NA,TRBJ2-3,CASSDSLGRVDTQYF,TGTGCCAGCAGTGACTCTCTAGGGCGAGTCGATACGCAGTATTTT
TRBV4-3,NA,TRBD2,TRBJ2-1,CASSPRLAGGSYNEQFF,TGCGCCAGCAGCCCACGACTAGCGGGGGGGAGCTACAATGAGCAGTTCTTC
TRBV30,few,NA,TRBJ2-5,CAGTGSGTTTQYF,TGTGCCGGAACCGGGTCGGGAACCACGACCCAGTACTTC
TRBV30,NA,NA,TRBJ1-2,CAWSVFREVNYGYTF,TGTGCCTGGAGTGTATTCAGGGAAGTTAACTATGGCTACACCTTC
TRBV15,NA,NA,TRBJ1-1,CATSGLTNTEAFF,TGTGCCACCAGTGGACTCACGAACACTGAAGCTTTCTTT
TRBV27,NA,TRBD1,TRBJ2-7,CASRYQGAFAEQYF,TGTGCCAGCAGGTATCAGGGGGCTTTTGCCGAGCAGTACTTC
TRBV19,few,NA,TRBJ2-1,CASSIPRVGPGQQFF,TGTGCCAGTAGTATTCCCCGGGTTGGTCCGGGACAGCAGTTCTTC
TRBV7-3,NA,NA,TRBJ2-3,CAIQPNTQYF,TGTGCCATCCAGCCAAATACGCAGTATTTT
TRBV29-1,NA,TRBD2,TRBJ2-5,CSVEGTSGGAVQETQYF,TGCAGCGTGGAAGGGACTAGCGGGGGGGCCGTACAAGAGACCCAGTACTTC
TRBV5-6,few,NA,TRBJ1-1,CASSLVVNTEAFF,TGTGCCAGCAGCTTGGTTGTGAACACTGAAGCTTTCTTT
TRBV20-1,NA,NA,TRBJ2-7,CSARLLDEQYF,TGCAGTGCTAGATTACTCGACGAGCAGTACTTC
TRBV4-3,few,NA,TRBJ1-1,CASSRGKNTEAFF,TGCGCCAGCAGCCGGGGGAAGAACACTGAAGCTTTCTTT
TRBV27,NA,TRBD1,TRBJ1-4,CASSTKTGGVRGKLFF,TGTGCCAGCAGTACTAAAACAGGGGGTGTTAGAGGAAAACTGTTTTTT
TRBV29-1,NA,TRBD1,TRBJ2-5,CSVAGSGGAWRPLETQYF,TGCAGCGTTGCGGGGTCAGGGGGAGCCTGGCGGCCCTTAGAGACCCAGTACTTC
TRBV7-2,NA,TRBD1,TRBJ2-3,CASSLSGGRGDTQYF,TGTGCCAGCAGCTTATCAGGGGGTCGGGGAGATACGCAGTATTTT
TRBV7-2,NA,NA,TRBJ2-7,CASSLPGSPYEQYF,TGTGCCAGCAGCTTACCCGGCAGCCCCTACGAGCAGTACTTC
TRBV9,NA,NA,TRBJ2-1,CASSVVENEQFF,TGTGCCAGCAGCGTAGTAGAGAATGAGCAGTTCTTC
TRBV19,many,NA,TRBJ2-7,CASSPQFTSYEQYF,TGTGCCAGTAGTCCACAGTTTACTTCCTACGAGCAGTACTTC
TRBV29-1,NA,NA,TRBJ2-1,CSVGQGDFEQFF,TGCAGCGTTGGGCAGGGGGACTTTGAGCAGTTCTTC
TRBV4-3,once,NA,TRBJ2-7,CASSPGTLDHEQYF,TGCGCCAGCAGCCCGGGGACCTTAGACCACGAGCAGTACTTC
TRBV28,many,NA,TRBJ1-1,CASSLSDGEAFF,TGTGCCAGCAGTTTATCCGACGGTGAAGCTTTCTTT
TRBV5-1,NA,NA,TRBJ2-5,CASGPGGETQYF,TGCGCCAGCGGCCCCGGCGGAGAGACCCAGTACTTC
TRBV12-5,few,NA,TRBJ1-4,CASGLGATNEKLFF,TGTGCTAGTGGTTTGGGAGCAACTAATGAAAAACTGTTTTTT
TRBV4-1,NA,TRBD2,TRBJ2-3,CASSHLSGTDTQYF,TGCGCCAGCAGCCACCTTAGCGGGACAGATACGCAGTATTTT
TRBV29-1,NA,NA,TRBJ1-2,CSVGLGQSYGYTF,TGCAGCGTTGGTCTAGGACAGAGCTATGGCTACACCTTC
TRBV30,few,NA,TRBJ1-6,CAWGEVGSPLHF,TGTGCCTGGGGAGAGGTGGGTTCACCCCTCCACTTT
TRBV19,NA,NA,TRBJ2-7,CASSISRTYEQYF,TGTGCCAGTAGTATAAGCAGGACCTACGAGCAGTACTTC
TRBV4-3,few,NA,TRBJ2-1,CASSQAPWGADPREQFF,TGCGCCAGCAGCCAGGCTCCGTGGGGGGCGGACCCCAGGGAGCAGTTCTTC
TRBV7-8,NA,TRBD2,TRBJ2-7,CASSLGDLAGTYEQYF,TGTGCCAGCAGCTTAGGGGACCTAGCGGGAACCTACGAGCAGTACTTC
TRBV7-9,NA,TRBD2,TRBJ2-3,CASRSAGGQDTQYF,TGTGCCAGCAGATCGGCGGGGGGGCAAGATACGCAGTATTTT
TRBV30,NA,TRBD2,TRBJ2-3,CAWSPGGGTDTQYF,TGTGCCTGGAGCCCTGGCGGGGGAACAGATACGCAGTATTTT
TRBV19,few,TRBD1,TRBJ2-2,CATLTGIGELFF,TGTGCCACTCTGACAGGGATCGGGGAGCTGTTTTTT
TRBV12-5,NA,NA,TRBJ1-1,CASGLEYTEAFF,TGTGCTAGTGGTTTGGAGTACACTGAAGCTTTCTTT
TRBV19,few,NA,TRBJ2-7,CASSPKKGEQYF,TGTGCCAGTAGCCCAAAGAAAGGCGAGCAGTACTTC
TRBV5-1,NA,NA,TRBJ1-1,CASSFVEGAEAFF,TGCGCCAGCAGCTTCGTGGAGGGAGCTGAAGCTTTCTTT
TRBV29-1,few,TRBD2,TRBJ2-1,CSALGTRTYNEQFF,TGCAGCGCCCTAGGGACTAGGACATACAATGAGCAGTTCTTC
TRBV4-3,NA,NA,TRBJ1-1,CASSQDWGGREAFF,TGCGCCAGCAGCCAAGATTGGGGGGGCCGTGAAGCTTTCTTT